The entry below describes one T cell receptor (beta chain). Its matching antigen is unknown. The sample is drawn from a study of cytomegalovirus exposure and HLA in healthy donors. CDR1 is SGHDN, CDR2 FVKESK, per germline. Trimming took off 4 bases at V and 8 bases at J, with 14 bases between the two ends. This CDR3 has 13 residues. General observations from the study: Across all donors, roughly uniform sequencing depth was an assumption of the presence/absence analyses. Later analysis identified a missense DCLRE1C variant that was linked to TCR beta V- and J-gene trimming.

PCR was performed using 60 Vbeta and 13 Jbeta primers. Only in-frame clones appear in the TCRdb table, and some are missing; sequencing was by immunoSEQ multiplex PCR. The sample lists around 93,000 clones; more than 55% were seen once. This TCR came from a boy aged 5-17 years in good health and CMV-seropositive. The rearrangement joins TRBV14 to TRBJ1-2; D perhaps matches TRBD1 (5 bases). The specimen was PBMCs. The CDR3 loop reads CASSRGGVGGYTF. CDR3 coding DNA: TGTGCCAGCAGCCGCGGGGGGGTCGGAGGCTACACCTTC.